Included here is one T cell receptor (beta chain) sequence, with context. The antigen is not known. This record belongs to a study of beta chain features in type 1 diabetes. Sorting based on CD45RO/CCR7/CD25/CD127/CD95/CD27 separated CD4+ naive, central memory, regulatory and stem cell-like memory cells. Expressed TCRB transcripts were sequenced because the isolated RNA had all been reverse transcribed beforehand. Some clones are missing from TCRdb's copy, which holds only in-frame ones; the method was immunoSEQ multiplex PCR. The sample holds roughly 310,000 clones; about 11% are singletons and the top ten take 0.015% to 0.02%. V lost 1 base, J lost 6 bases, and 8 bases lay in between. Germline-derived CDR1 and CDR2 are SGHTA and FQGNSA. There are 13 residues in the CDR3. Study observations and caveats: Among all four CD4+ subsets, Type 1 diabetes patients had TCRB CDR3s that were moderately but significantly shorter. Within patients, naive, central memory and Treg TCRB repertoires seemed more similar than within healthy donors.

The rearrangement uses TRBV7-2 and TRBJ2-3; a weak D match, TRBD2 (6 bases). The receptor was derived from a woman in her twenties or thirties in good health. Sequencing was performed on naive CD4+ T cells from blood. The CDR3 DNA follows: TGTGCCAGCAGCTTAGGTGCGGGGGATACGCAGTATTTT. Translation gives CASSLGAGDTQYF.